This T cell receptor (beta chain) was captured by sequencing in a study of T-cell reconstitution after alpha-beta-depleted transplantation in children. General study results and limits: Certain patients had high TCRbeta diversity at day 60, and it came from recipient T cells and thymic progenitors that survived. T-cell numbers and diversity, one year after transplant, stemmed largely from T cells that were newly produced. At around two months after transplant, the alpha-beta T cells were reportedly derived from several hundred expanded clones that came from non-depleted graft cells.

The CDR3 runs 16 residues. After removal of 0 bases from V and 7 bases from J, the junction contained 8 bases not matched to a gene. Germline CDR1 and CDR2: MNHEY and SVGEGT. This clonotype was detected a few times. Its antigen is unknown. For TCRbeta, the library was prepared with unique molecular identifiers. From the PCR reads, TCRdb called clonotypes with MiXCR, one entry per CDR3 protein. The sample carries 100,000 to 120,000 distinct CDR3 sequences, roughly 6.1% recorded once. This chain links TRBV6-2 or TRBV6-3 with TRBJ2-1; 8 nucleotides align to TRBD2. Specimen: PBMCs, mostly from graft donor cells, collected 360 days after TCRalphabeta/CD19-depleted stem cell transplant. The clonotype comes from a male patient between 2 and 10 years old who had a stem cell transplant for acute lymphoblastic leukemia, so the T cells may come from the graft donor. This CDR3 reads CASSYSSSGRRNEQFF. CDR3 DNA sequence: TGTGCCAGCAGTTACTCGTCCAGCGGGAGAAGGAATGAGCAGTTCTTC.